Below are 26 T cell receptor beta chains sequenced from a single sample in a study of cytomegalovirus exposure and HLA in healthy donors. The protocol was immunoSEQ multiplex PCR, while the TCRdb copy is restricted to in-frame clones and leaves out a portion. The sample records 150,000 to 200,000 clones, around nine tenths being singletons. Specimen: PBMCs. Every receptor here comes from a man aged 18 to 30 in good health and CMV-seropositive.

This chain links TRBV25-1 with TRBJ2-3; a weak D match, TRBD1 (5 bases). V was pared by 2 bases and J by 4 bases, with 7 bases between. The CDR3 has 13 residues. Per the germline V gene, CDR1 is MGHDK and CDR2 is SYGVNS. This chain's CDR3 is CASSEQGADTQYF. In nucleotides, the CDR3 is TGTGCCAGCAGTGAACAGGGTGCAGATACGCAGTATTTT.

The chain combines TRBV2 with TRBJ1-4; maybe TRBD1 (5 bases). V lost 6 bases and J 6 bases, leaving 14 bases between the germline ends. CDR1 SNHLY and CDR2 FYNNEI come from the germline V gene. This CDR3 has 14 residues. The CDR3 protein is CASSPTAGDEKLFF. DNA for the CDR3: TGTGCCAGCAGCCCGACAGCGGGGGATGAAAAACTGTTTTTT.

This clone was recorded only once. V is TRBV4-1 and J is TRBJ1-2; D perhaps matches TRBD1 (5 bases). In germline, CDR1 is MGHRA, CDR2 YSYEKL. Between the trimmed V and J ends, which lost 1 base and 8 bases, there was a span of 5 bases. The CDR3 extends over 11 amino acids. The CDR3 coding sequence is TGCGCCAGCAGCCAAGCAGGGGGCTACACCTTC. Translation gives CASSQAGGYTF.

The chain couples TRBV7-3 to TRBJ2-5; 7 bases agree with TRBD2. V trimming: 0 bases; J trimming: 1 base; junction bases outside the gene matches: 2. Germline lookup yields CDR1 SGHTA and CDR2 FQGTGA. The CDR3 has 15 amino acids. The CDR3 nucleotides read TGTGCCAGCAGCTTAACGGGCGGGAGCCAAGAGACCCAGTACTTC. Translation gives CASSLTGGSQETQYF.

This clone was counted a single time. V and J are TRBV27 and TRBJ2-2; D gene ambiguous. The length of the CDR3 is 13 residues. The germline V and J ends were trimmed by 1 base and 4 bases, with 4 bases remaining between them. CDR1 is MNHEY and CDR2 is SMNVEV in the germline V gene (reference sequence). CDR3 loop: CASSLLITGELFF. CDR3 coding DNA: TGTGCCAGCAGTTTATTAATCACCGGGGAGCTGTTTTTT.

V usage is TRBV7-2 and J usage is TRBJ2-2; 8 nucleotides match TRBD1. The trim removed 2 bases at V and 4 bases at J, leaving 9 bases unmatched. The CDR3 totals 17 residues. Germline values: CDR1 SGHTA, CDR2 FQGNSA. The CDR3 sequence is CASSLRSGTGSTGELFF. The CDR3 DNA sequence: TGTGCCAGCAGCTTAAGATCCGGGACAGGATCCACCGGGGAGCTGTTTTTT.

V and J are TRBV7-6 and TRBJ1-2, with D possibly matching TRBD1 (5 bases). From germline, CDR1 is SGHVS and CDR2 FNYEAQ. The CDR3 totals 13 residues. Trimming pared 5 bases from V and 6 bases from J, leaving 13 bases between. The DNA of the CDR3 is TGTGCCAGCAGCCCCTCAGGGTATGATGGCTACACCTTC. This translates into CASSPSGYDGYTF. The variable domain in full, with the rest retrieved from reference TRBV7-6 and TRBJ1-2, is GAGVSQSPRYKVTKRGQDVALRCDPISGHVSLYWYRQALGQGPEFLTYFNYEAQQDKSGLPNDRFSAERPEGSISTLTIQRTEQRDSAMYRCASSPSGYDGYTFGSGTRLTVV.

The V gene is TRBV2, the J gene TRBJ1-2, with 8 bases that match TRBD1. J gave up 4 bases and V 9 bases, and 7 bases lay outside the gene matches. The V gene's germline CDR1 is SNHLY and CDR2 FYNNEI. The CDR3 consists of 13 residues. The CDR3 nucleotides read TGTGCCAGTGCGGACAGGGTAGGCTATGGCTACACCTTC. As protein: CASADRVGYGYTF.

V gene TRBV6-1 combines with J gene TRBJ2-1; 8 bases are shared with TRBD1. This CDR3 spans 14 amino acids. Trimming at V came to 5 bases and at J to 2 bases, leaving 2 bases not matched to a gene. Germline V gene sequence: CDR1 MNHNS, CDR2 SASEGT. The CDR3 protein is CASSQGAPYNEQFF. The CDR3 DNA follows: TGTGCCAGCAGTCAGGGGGCCCCCTACAATGAGCAGTTCTTC.

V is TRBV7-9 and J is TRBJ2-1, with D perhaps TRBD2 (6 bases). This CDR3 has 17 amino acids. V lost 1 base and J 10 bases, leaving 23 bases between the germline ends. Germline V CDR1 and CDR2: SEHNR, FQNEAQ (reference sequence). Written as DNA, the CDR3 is TGTGCCAGCAGCTTAGGATCCCGGACTACCATCTCCAGCGAGCAGTTCTTC. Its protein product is CASSLGSRTTISSEQFF.

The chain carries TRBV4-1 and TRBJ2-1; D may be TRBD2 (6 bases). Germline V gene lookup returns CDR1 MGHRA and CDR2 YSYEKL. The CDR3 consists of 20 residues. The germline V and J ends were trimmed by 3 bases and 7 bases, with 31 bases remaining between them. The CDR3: CASSHFLRRVLAPERNEQFF. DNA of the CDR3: TGCGCCAGCAGCCACTTCCTGAGGAGAGTCCTAGCGCCTGAGAGGAATGAGCAGTTCTTC.

In nucleotides, the CDR3 is TGCGCCAGCAGCTTTTATCCCACAGGGGGCGTAGAGACCCAGTACTTC. This sequence encodes CASSFYPTGGVETQYF. The V call is TRBV5-1, the J call TRBJ2-5, with TRBD1 matching 9 bases. The CDR3 runs to 16 residues. With 2 bases clipped from V and 4 bases from J, the junction kept 9 bases outside the gene matches. The germline gives CDR1 SGHRS, CDR2 YFSETQ.

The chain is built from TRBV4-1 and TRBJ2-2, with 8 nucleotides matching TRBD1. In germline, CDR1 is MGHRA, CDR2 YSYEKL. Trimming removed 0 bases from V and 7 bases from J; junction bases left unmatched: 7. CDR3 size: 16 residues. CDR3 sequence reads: CASSQEPQTGDGELFF. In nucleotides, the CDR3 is TGCGCCAGCAGCCAAGAACCGCAGACAGGGGACGGGGAGCTGTTTTTT.

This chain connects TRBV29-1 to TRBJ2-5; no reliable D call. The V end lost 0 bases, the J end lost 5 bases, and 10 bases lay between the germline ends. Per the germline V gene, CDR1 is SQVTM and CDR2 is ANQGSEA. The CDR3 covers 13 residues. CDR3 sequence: CSVEEHRRETQYF. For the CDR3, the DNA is TGCAGCGTTGAAGAGCACAGAAGGGAGACCCAGTACTTC.

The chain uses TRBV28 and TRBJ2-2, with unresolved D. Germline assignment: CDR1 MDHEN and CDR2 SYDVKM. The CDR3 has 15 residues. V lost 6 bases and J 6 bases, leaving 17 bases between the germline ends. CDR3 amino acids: CASSYLELGPGELFF. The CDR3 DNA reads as TGTGCCAGCAGCTACCTCGAACTTGGGCCCGGGGAGCTGTTTTTT.

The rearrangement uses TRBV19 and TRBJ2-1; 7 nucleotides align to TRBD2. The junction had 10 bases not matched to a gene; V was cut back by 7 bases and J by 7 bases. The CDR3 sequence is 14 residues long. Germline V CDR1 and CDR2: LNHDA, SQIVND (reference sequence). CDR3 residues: CASTFAGDLNEQFF. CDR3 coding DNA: TGTGCCAGTACTTTTGCGGGAGATTTAAATGAGCAGTTCTTC. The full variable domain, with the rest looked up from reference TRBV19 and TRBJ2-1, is DGGITQSPKYLFRKEGQNVTLSCEQNLNHDAMYWYRQDPGQGLRLIYYSQIVNDFQKGDIAEGYSVSREKKESFPLTVTSAQKNPTAFYLCASTFAGDLNEQFFGPGTRLTVL.

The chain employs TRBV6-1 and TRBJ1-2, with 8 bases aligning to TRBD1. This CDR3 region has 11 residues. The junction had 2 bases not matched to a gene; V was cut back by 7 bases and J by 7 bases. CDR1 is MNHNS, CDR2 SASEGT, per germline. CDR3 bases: TGTGCCAGCACGGACAGGGTTGGCTACACCTTC. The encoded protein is CASTDRVGYTF.

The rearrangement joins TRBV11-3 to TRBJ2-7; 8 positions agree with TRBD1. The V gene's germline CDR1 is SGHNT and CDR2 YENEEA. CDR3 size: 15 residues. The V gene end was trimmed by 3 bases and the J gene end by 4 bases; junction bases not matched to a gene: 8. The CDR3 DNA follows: TGTGCCAGCAGCTTTGGGACAGGAGTCCTATACGAGCAGTACTTC. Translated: CASSFGTGVLYEQYF.

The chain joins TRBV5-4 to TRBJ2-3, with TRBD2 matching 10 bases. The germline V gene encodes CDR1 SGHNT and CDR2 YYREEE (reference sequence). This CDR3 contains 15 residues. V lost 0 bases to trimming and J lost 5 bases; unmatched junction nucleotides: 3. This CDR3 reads CASSLASGSGDTQYF. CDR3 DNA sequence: TGTGCCAGCAGCTTGGCTAGCGGGAGTGGAGATACGCAGTATTTT.

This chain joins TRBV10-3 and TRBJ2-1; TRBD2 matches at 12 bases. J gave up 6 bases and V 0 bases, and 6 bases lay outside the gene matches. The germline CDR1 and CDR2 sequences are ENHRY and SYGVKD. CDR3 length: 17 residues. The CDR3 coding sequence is TGTGCCATCAGTGAGTCTCTAGCGGGAGGGCTAAGCAATGAGCAGTTCTTC. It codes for CAISESLAGGLSNEQFF.

The CDR3 DNA reads TGTGCCAGCAGCTATAGCGGGCCCCTCGATGAGCAGTTCTTC. Encoded protein: CASSYSGPLDEQFF. J is TRBJ2-1 and V is TRBV9; TRBD2 aligns across 7 bases. Trimming took 4 bases from V and 8 from J; bases not matched to a gene: 9. CDR1 SGDLS and CDR2 YYNGEE come from the germline V gene. This CDR3 region has 14 residues.

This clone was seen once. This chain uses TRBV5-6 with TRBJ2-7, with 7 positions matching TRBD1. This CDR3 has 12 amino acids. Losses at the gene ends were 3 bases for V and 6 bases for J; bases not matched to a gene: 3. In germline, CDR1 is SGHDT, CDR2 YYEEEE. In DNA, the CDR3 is TGTGCCAGCAGCTCAGGGGGTCGCGAGCAGTACTTC. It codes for CASSSGGREQYF.

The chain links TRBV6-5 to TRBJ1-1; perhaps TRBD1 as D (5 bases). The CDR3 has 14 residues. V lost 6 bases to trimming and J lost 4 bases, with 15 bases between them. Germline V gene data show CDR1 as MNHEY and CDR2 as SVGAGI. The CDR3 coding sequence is TGTGCCAGCAGGCCCTATGGGGGAGGCACTGAAGCTTTCTTT. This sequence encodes CASRPYGGGTEAFF.

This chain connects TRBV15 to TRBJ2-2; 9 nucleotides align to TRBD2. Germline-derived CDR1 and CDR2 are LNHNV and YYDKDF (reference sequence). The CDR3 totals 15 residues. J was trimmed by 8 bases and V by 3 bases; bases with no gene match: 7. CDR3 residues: CATSRLAGAKGELFF. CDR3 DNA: TGTGCCACCAGCAGGTTAGCGGGAGCTAAAGGGGAGCTGTTTTTT.

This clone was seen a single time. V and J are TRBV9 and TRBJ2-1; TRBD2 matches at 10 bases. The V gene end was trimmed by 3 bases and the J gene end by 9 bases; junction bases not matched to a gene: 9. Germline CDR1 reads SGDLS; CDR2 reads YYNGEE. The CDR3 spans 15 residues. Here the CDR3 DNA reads TGTGCCAGCAGCGCGACCGGGACTAGCGTTAGTGAGCAGTTCTTC. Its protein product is CASSATGTSVSEQFF.

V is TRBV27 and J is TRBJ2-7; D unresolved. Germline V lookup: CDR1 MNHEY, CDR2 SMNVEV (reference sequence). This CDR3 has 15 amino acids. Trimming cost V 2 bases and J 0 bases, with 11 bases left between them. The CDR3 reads CASSLNNRISYEQYF. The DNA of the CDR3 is TGTGCCAGCAGTTTAAACAATCGTATCTCCTACGAGCAGTACTTC.